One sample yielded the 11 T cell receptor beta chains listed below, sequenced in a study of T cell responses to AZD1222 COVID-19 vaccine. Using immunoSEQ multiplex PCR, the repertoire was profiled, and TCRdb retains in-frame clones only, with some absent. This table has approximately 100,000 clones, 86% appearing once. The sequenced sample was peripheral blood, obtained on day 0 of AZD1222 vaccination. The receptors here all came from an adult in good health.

The DNA of the CDR3 is TGTGCCAGCAGTTACTCCGGGACTAGCGGGAGTCTGCAGTTCTTC. Its protein product is CASSYSGTSGSLQFF. The rearrangement joins TRBV6-2 or TRBV6-3 to TRBJ2-1, with TRBD2 matching 14 bases. The CDR3 loop spans 15 amino acids. V lost 0 bases and J lost 12; bases outside the gene matches: 4. Germline CDR1 and CDR2: MNHEY and SVGEGT.

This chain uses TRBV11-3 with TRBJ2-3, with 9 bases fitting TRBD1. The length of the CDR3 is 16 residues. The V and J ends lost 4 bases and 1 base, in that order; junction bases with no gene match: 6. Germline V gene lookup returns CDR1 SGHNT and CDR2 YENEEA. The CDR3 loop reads CASSSRQGVGTDTQYF. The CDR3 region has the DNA TGTGCCAGCAGCTCAAGACAGGGGGTTGGCACAGATACGCAGTATTTT.

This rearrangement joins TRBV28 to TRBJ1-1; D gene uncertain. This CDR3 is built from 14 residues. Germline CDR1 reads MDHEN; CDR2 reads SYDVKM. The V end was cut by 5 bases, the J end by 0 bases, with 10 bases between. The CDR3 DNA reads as TGTGCCAGCAGTCCCCCCCGGATGAACACTGAAGCTTTCTTT. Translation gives CASSPPRMNTEAFF.

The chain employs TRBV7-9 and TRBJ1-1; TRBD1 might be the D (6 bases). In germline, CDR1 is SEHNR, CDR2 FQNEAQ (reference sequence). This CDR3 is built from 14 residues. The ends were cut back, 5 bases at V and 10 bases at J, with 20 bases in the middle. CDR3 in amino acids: CASSKLIQGFAAFF. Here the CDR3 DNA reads TGTGCCAGCAGCAAACTCATACAGGGATTCGCAGCTTTCTTT.

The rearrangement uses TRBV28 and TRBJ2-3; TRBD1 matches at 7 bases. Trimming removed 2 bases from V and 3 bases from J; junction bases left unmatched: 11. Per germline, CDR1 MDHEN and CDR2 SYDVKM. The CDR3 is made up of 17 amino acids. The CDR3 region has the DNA TGTGCCAGCAGTTTAGCCAGGGGGATCCAGAGGACAGATACGCAGTATTTT. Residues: CASSLARGIQRTDTQYF.

CDR3 DNA: TGTGCCAGCAGCCTAACTATGTCGGGGAATGAAAAACTGTTTTTT. Encoded protein: CASSLTMSGNEKLFF. This chain joins TRBV27 and TRBJ1-4; D gene ambiguous. The CDR3 spans 15 residues. The germline gives CDR1 MNHEY, CDR2 SMNVEV (reference sequence). The V gene lost 6 bases and the J gene lost 5 bases, with 16 bases spanning the gap.

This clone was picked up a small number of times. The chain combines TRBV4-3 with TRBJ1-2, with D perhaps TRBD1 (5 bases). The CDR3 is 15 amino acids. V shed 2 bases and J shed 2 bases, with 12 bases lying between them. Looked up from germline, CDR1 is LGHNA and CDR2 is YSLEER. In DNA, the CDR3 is TGCGCCAGCAGCCAATTTGAGGGGTTGAACTATGGCTACACCTTC. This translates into CASSQFEGLNYGYTF.

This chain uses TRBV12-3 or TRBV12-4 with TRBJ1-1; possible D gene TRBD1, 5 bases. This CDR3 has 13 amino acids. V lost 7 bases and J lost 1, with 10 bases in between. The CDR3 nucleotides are TGTGCCAGCACCGTCACAGGGAACACTGAAGCTTTCTTT. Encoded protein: CASTVTGNTEAFF.

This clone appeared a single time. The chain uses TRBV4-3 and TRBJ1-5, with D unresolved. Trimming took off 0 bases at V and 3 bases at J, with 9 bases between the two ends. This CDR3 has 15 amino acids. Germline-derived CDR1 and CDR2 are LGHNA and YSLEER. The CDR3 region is CASSQESGFNQPQHF. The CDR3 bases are TGCGCCAGCAGCCAAGAAAGCGGGTTCAATCAGCCCCAGCATTTT.

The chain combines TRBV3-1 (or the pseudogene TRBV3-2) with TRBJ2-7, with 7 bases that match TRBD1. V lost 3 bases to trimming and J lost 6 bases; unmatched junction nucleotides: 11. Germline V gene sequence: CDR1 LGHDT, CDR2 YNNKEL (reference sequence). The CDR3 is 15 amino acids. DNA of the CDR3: TGTGCCAGCAGCCATATGACAGGGAAAGCGTGCGAGCAGTACTTC. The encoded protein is CASSHMTGKACEQYF.

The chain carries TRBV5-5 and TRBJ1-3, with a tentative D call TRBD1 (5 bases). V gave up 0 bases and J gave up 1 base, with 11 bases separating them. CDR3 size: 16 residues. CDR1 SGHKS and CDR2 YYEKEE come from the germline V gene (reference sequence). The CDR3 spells CASSLVQGGSGNTIYF. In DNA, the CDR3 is TGTGCCAGCAGCTTGGTGCAGGGTGGGTCTGGAAACACCATATATTTT.